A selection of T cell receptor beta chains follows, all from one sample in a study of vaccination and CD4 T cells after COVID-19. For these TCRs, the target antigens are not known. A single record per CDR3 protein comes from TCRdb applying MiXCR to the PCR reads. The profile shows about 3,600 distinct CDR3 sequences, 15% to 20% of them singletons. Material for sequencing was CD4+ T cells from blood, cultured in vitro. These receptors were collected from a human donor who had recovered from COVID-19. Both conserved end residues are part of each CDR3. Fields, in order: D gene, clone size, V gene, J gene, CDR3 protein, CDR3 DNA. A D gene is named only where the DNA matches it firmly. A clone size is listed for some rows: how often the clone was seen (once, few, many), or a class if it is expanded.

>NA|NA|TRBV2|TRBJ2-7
CASSVWGASYEQYF
TGTGCCAGCAGTGTATGGGGCGCCTCCTACGAGCAGTACTTC
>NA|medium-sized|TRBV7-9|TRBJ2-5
CASSLVRETQYF
TGTGCCAGCAGCTTAGTTAGGGAGACCCAGTACTTC
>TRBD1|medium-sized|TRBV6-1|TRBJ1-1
CASTTTGGIRNTEAFF
TGTGCCAGCACCACTACAGGGGGTATAAGGAACACTGAAGCTTTCTTT
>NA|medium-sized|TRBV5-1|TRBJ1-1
CASSLGSRGPIVTEAFF
TGCGCCAGCAGCTTGGGTTCTAGGGGCCCCATTGTAACTGAAGCTTTCTTT
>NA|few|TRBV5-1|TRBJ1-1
CASSLTGNVMNTEAFF
TGCGCCAGCAGCTTGACCGGAAACGTAATGAACACTGAAGCTTTCTTT
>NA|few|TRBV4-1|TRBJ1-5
CASSQEREQGNQPQHF
TGCGCCAGCAGCCAAGAAAGAGAACAGGGAAATCAGCCCCAGCATTTT
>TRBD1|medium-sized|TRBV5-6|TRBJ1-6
CASSLGTGSHSPLHF
TGTGCCAGCAGCTTGGGGACAGGGTCGCATTCACCCCTCCACTTT
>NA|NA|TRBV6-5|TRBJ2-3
CASSYSGGGLDTQYF
TGTGCCAGCAGTTACAGTGGGGGGGGCCTGGATACGCAGTATTTT
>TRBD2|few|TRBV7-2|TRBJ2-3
CASSLVGGGADTQYF
TGTGCCAGCAGCTTAGTGGGCGGGGGAGCAGATACGCAGTATTTT
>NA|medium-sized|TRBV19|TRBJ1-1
CASSGRGGGAFF
TGTGCCAGTAGTGGGAGGGGAGGAGGAGCTTTCTTT
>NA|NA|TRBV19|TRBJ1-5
CASSIGRGGHQPQHF
TGTGCCAGTAGTATAGGTAGAGGAGGTCATCAGCCCCAGCATTTT
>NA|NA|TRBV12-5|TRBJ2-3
CASVPGTGTDTQYF
TGTGCTAGTGTGCCAGGGACTGGGACAGATACGCAGTATTTT
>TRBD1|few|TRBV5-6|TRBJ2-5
CASSFRDRGETQYF
TGTGCCAGCAGCTTCCGGGACAGGGGGGAGACCCAGTACTTC
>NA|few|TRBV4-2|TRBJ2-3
CASSQEGGVTQYF
TGTGCCAGCAGCCAAGAGGGTGGGGTTACGCAGTATTTT
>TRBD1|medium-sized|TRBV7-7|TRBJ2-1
CASSQGTGLDEQFF
TGTGCTAGCAGCCAAGGGACAGGGTTGGATGAGCAGTTCTTC
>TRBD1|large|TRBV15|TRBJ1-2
CATSTPGQGARGYTF
TGTGCCACCAGCACTCCGGGACAGGGGGCGCGTGGCTACACCTTC
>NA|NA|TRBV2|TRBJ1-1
CASRLFRDIEAFF
TGTGCCAGCAGACTCTTCCGGGACATTGAAGCTTTCTTT
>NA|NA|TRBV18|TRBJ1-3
CASSPSPTRGGNTIYF
TGTGCCAGCTCACCGTCCCCTACTCGGGGGGGAAACACCATATATTTT
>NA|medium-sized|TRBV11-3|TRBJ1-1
CASSLNPTEAFF
TGTGCCAGCAGCTTAAACCCCACTGAAGCTTTCTTT
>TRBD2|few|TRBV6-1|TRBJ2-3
CASSRGSGVDTQYF
TGTGCCAGCAGTCGGGGGAGCGGGGTCGATACGCAGTATTTT
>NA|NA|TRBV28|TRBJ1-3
CASRVDSSGNTIYF
TGTGCCAGCAGAGTGGACAGCTCTGGAAACACCATATATTTT
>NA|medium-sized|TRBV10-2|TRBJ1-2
CASSSPPGEHGYTF
TGCGCCAGCAGCTCCCCCCCGGGAGAGCACGGCTACACCTTC
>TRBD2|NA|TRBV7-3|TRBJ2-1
CASSLILAGGLEQFF
TGTGCCAGCAGCTTAATCCTAGCGGGGGGGCTTGAGCAGTTCTTC
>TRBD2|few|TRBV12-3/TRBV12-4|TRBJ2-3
CASSSLAGGGSTDTQYF
TGTGCCAGCAGTTCCCTAGCGGGGGGGGGAAGCACAGATACGCAGTATTTT
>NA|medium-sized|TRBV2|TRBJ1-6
CASSSGLWSPLHF
TGTGCCAGCAGTTCGGGACTCTGGTCACCCCTCCACTTT
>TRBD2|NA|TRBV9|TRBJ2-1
CASSVAGGTRAHNEQFF
TGTGCCAGCAGCGTAGCGGGGGGGACTAGAGCCCACAATGAGCAGTTCTTC